This T cell receptor (beta chain) was recovered during a study of shared clonotypes between healthy human individuals. General study findings and limits: In a handful of donors, around 5% of naive CD4 clonotypes appeared in common. Sampling was confined to blood; repertoires within tissues likely differ. Despite large depth, rarefaction showed incomplete sorted-subset sequencing. Investigators expected sequencing depth to affect clonotype sharing among donors.

Naive CD8 cells lacked CD45RO, underwent positive selection for CCR7 and left out terminally differentiated effector memory CD45RA+ cells. V was shortened by 4 bases and J by 1 base, with 18 bases between the two germline ends. This CDR3 is 16 amino acids long. Germline CDR1 SGDLS, CDR2 YYNGEE. The repertoire was sequenced with immunoSEQ multiplex PCR; TCRdb's copy has only in-frame clones and lacks some. The repertoire holds approximately 1.9 million clones, approximately 92% seen once, with under 2% in the top ten. Details on this clone: Its specificity is not known.

The clonotype was recovered from a man between 18 and 29 years old in good health. Some clones in this sample may be carry-over from other donors' samples. Sequencing was performed on naive CD8+ T cells from PBMCs. The J gene is TRBJ2-7, the V gene TRBV9; D not certain. CDR3 sequence: CASSLLAAHPSYEQYF. Written as DNA, the CDR3 is TGTGCCAGCAGCTTACTTGCGGCTCATCCGTCCTACGAGCAGTACTTC.